The entry that follows covers one T cell receptor (beta chain) sequence. It has no known antigen specificity. Within one base of it there is no much larger clone, and no base qualities were kept. The record originates from a study of shared clonotypes between healthy human individuals (dated by TCRdb to the early 2020s). Study-level background: The cohort included three men and a couple of women between 18 and 49 years of age. To estimate repertoire size and how much clonotypes are shared between individuals, the study performed deep sequencing of blood TCR repertoires from roughly five healthy adults. Per donor, three plates each were used for CD4 naive and CD4 memory, two for CD8 naive, and one for CD8 memory. To increase sequencing depth and limit assay-specific biases, different laboratories used diverse techniques to prepare libraries and sequence TCR repertoires. Leukapheresis yielded between about 0.8 and 8.9 billion PBMCs per donor. The study at large found these results: Pairwise subsampling led to the expectation that sequencing depth would affect the degree of clonotype sharing among donors. When a few donors were compared, the shared fraction of clonotypes was around 4.6% for naive CD4, approximately 3.3% for naive CD8, 2% to 2.5% for memory CD4, and roughly 0.4% for memory CD8. Incomplete sequencing was indicated by rarefaction of sorted-subset datasets, despite the large sequencing depth. The genetic and exposure-history diversity represented was limited by the small number of donors. Higher generation probabilities were observed for clonotypes shared by all four sorted-subset donors than for non-shared clonotypes. Estimated clonotype richness was generally larger for naive than for memory subsets. Sampling was restricted to blood, and TCR repertoires in tissue are likely to differ from TCR repertoires in blood.

Using the deep immunoSEQ assay, TCR CDR3 regions were amplified from genomic DNA by multiplex PCR. Genomic DNA extracted from each cell subset was distributed evenly over all wells of several immunoSEQ 96-well plates, and each plate served as one replicate. For sorted subsets, each replicate PCR was loaded with 200 ng genomic DNA, equivalent to 30,000 or so T cell genomes. Purified libraries were quantified with a Qubit 3.0 fluorometer, sized on a Bioanalyzer 2100, and re-quantified with the KAPA Library Quantification kit. Each immunoSEQ 96-well plate was sequenced on its own single-read 150-cycle Illumina NextSeq 550 flow cell. From the authors' description of their analysis: Because the immunoSEQ output held only junctional sequences and lacked quality scores, the filtering could not match the filtering applied to full-length reads. To assign V/J genes and CDR3, sequences were annotated against IMGT germline references using PyIR, a Python wrapper for IgBLAST v1.9. Reads were removed for weak V/J assignments (E-value above 1e-6), missing CDR3, stop codons, out-of-frame junctions, or ambiguous translated residues. V3J clonotypes were defined by identical inferred V gene, J gene, and CDR3 amino acid sequence. Percentage overlap between repertoires was calculated by dividing the number of shared unique clonotypes by the size of the smaller repertoire. RTK rarefaction, the Chao1 estimator, and Recon v2.1 estimates of unobserved clonotypes were used to assess repertoire richness. Generation probabilities were computed with OLGA for all TCRbeta clonotypes obtained by the gDNA method from four donors. TCRdb took over this immuneACCESS table, retaining in-frame rearrangements with V and J assigned. Such tables are incomplete; in checked studies, under half of the missing clones stem from an unresolved V gene, and the remainder is unexplained. V and J calls and clone size are as listed in that table; D and trimming were resolved from the DNA. Here the sample has some 700,000 clones; less than 95% occur a single time. The ten largest clones capture less than 40% of the sample.

Healthy HIV-negative adults with no recently reported acute infections or vaccinations were included as donors. Only Caucasian adults living in Nashville, Tennessee, USA were represented among the donors. The CD8 memory samples were a combination of magnetically selected CD45RO+ cells and CCR7-negative CD45RA+ effector memory (TemRA) cells. Blood was obtained by leukapheresis, after which PBMCs were separated by Ficoll-Histopaque density gradient centrifugation and cryopreserved in liquid nitrogen vapor phase. Analytical flow cytometry was used to check the purity and quantity of every magnetically sorted T cell population. Genomic DNA was isolated from each sorted fraction and quantified by UV absorbance on a Nanodrop 2000c. CDR1 and CDR2 are drawn from the germline V gene: LGHNA, YSLEER. V gives up 3 bases and J gives up 4 bases, and the segment between their germline ends measures 13 bases. The CDR3, from cysteine to phenylalanine, totals 14 residues. Only the CDR3 portion is preserved as DNA: 42 bases, with reading frame beginning at the first base.

Here the chain combines TRBV4-3 and TRBJ2-7; the D segment could be TRBD1, given 6 matching bases. What was sequenced was memory CD8+ T cells from PBMCs. The cell subset or site label corresponds to: CD45RO+ cells pooled with CCR7-negative TemRA cells. The sequence was obtained from a man younger than 30 in good health. Some clones in this sample may be carry-over from other donors' samples. The CDR3 in this case is CASSQVQGMYEQYF. The DNA is TGCGCCAGCAGCCAGGTTCAGGGGATGTACGAGCAGTACTTC.